These 27 T cell receptor beta chains share one sample of origin, sequenced in a study of T-cell reconstitution after alpha-beta-depleted transplantation in children (dated by TCRdb to the mid-2010s). Libraries were built with PCR. The instrument was an Illumina HiSeq 2500. To normalize quantification of the TCRbeta repertoire, the TCR libraries were built with molecular barcoding that relied on unique molecular identifiers. TCRdb reprocessing: public reads trimmed at Q25 with fastp, clones called with MiXCR, in-frame beta chains kept. Rows matching on CDR3 protein sequence are summarized as one entry with the most common DNA and genes. This sample gives some 240,000 distinct CDR3 sequences in total; around 8.9% of them show up just once. The ten top clones hold 5% to 5.5% of the sample. This specimen consisted of PBMCs from the stem cell graft donor, obtained from the stem cell graft. The receptors stem from a human donor who donated a stem cell graft to a child with SCID.

This clonotype was seen a few times. This sequence joins TRBV9 and TRBJ2-7; D is perhaps TRBD1 (5 bases). The CDR3 sequence is 14 residues long. The germline gives CDR1 SGDLS, CDR2 YYNGEE. The ends were cut back, 0 bases at V and 5 bases at J, with 12 bases in the middle. CDR3 region: CASSVAQGGNEQYF. CDR3 coding DNA: TGTGCCAGCAGCGTAGCTCAGGGTGGGAACGAGCAGTACTTC.

This clonotype was seen many times. This rearrangement joins TRBV5-1 to TRBJ2-1, with 8 positions matching TRBD2. V was clipped by 0 bases and J by 5 bases; unmatched bases: 7. Germline V gene sequence: CDR1 SGHRS, CDR2 YFSETQ. The CDR3 sequence is 16 residues long. CDR3 DNA: TGCGCCAGCAGCTTGGGGAGCGGGGGCCCCAACAATGAGCAGTTCTTC. Translated, it gives CASSLGSGGPNNEQFF.

There are many counts of this clonotype. The chain carries TRBV9 and TRBJ1-3; D not certain. Germline loops: CDR1 SGDLS, CDR2 YYNGEE. Trimming took off 0 bases at V and 1 base at J, with 8 bases between the two ends. The CDR3 extends over 15 amino acids. CDR3 DNA: TGTGCCAGCAGCGTAGGAGGTTCGTCTGGAAACACCATATATTTT. It translates to CASSVGGSSGNTIYF.

This clonotype appeared many times. V usage is TRBV6-1 and J usage is TRBJ1-1; D not resolved. V lost 6 bases and J 4 bases, leaving 15 bases between the germline ends. CDR1 MNHNS and CDR2 SASEGT come from the germline V gene. The CDR3 is made up of 14 amino acids. CDR3 sequence: CASSRSVRGTEAFF. Written as DNA, the CDR3 is TGTGCCAGCAGCCGCTCTGTCCGAGGCACTGAAGCTTTCTTT.

This clonotype was seen more than once but under ten times. The genes are TRBV5-1 and TRBJ1-5; no clear D gene. Germline values: CDR1 SGHRS, CDR2 YFSETQ. This CDR3 comprises 17 residues. Trimming stripped 1 base from V and 5 bases from J, with 19 bases between. CDR3 amino acids: CASSLLPGPPIDQPQHF. The CDR3 DNA reads TGCGCCAGCAGCTTGCTGCCGGGTCCGCCAATCGATCAGCCCCAGCATTTT.

V and J are TRBV12-3 or TRBV12-4 and TRBJ2-7; D may correspond to TRBD1 or TRBD2 (5 bases each). Trimming cost V 1 base and J 2 bases, with 9 bases left between them. CDR3 length: 14 residues. In DNA form, the CDR3 reads TGTGCCAGCAGTTTAGGGGACGTCCCCTACGAGCAGTACTTC. It translates to CASSLGDVPYEQYF.

This clonotype was seen a handful of times. This chain joins TRBV5-1 and TRBJ2-6, with D possibly matching TRBD1 (6 bases). Germline V gene data show CDR1 as SGHRS and CDR2 as YFSETQ. The CDR3 length is 19 residues. The V end lost 3 bases, the J end lost 1 base, and 20 bases lay between the germline ends. CDR3 region: CASSSSRQDVNSGANVLTF. In DNA form, the CDR3 reads TGCGCCAGCAGCTCCTCGAGACAGGATGTGAATTCTGGGGCCAACGTCCTGACTTTC.

The rearrangement joins TRBV20-1 to TRBJ1-1; no clear D gene. Between the trimmed V and J ends, which lost 1 base and 5 bases, there was a span of 8 bases. CDR1 and CDR2 (germline): DFQATT, SNEGSKA (reference sequence). The CDR3 extends over 12 amino acids. CDR3 nucleotide sequence: TGCAGTGCTAGAGGGGAGGTTACTGAAGCTTTCTTT. Its protein is CSARGEVTEAFF.

This clonotype was counted many times. The V call is TRBV7-2, the J call TRBJ2-3; 9 nucleotides match TRBD2. The CDR3 extends over 18 amino acids. The V gene end was trimmed by 2 bases and the J gene end by 4 bases; junction bases not matched to a gene: 13. Germline CDR1 reads SGHTA; CDR2 reads FQGNSA. CDR3 sequence (DNA): TGTGCCAGCAGCTTATGGGCCCGGCGGGGGGGCGATCCAGATACGCAGTATTTT. Amino acid sequence: CASSLWARRGGDPDTQYF. Variable domain in full (rest from reference TRBV7-2 and TRBJ2-3): GAGVSQSPSNKVTEKGKDVELRCDPISGHTALYWYRQSLGQGLEFLIYFQGNSAPDKSGLPSDRFSAERTGGSVSTLTIQRTQQEDSAVYLCASSLWARRGGDPDTQYFGPGTRLTVL.

This clonotype was detected ten times or more. The gene calls are TRBV7-2 and TRBJ1-2, with TRBD1 identical over 7 bases. Germline V gene data show CDR1 as SGHTA and CDR2 as FQGNSA. The CDR3 spans 13 residues. Unmatched junction bases numbered 2, after V lost 5 bases and J lost 2 bases. This chain's CDR3 is CASSPGQNYGYTF. The CDR3 DNA follows: TGTGCCAGCAGCCCGGGACAGAACTATGGCTACACCTTC.

This clonotype was recorded many times. The CDR3 sequence is CASSLSPNTGELFF. DNA for the CDR3: TGTGCCAGCAGTTTATCCCCGAACACCGGGGAGCTGTTTTTT. The gene calls are TRBV12-3 or TRBV12-4 and TRBJ2-2; D remains ambiguous. V lost 2 bases and J lost 0, with 4 bases in between. This CDR3 contains 14 residues.

In this sample, this clonotype turned up many times. This chain uses TRBV2 with TRBJ2-7; 8 bases map to TRBD1. The CDR3 loop spans 14 amino acids. The V segment lost 7 bases and the J segment 6 bases; nucleotides outside the gene matches: 11. Germline CDR1 reads SNHLY; CDR2 reads FYNNEI. Here the CDR3 DNA reads TGTGCCAGCACCCTAGGACAGGGAGGACGCGAGCAGTACTTC. Protein: CASTLGQGGREQYF.

This clonotype was counted at least ten times. The chain is built from TRBV7-2 and TRBJ2-3; 12 bases are a match to TRBD2. Losses at the gene ends were 4 bases for V and 2 bases for J; bases not matched to a gene: 4. This CDR3 is built from 16 residues. Germline-derived CDR1 and CDR2 are SGHTA and FQGNSA. The CDR3 reads CASSSRLAGDTDTQYF. The CDR3 DNA follows: TGTGCCAGCAGCTCCCGACTAGCGGGGGACACAGATACGCAGTATTTT.

The table lists this clonotype with a few counts. The rearrangement joins TRBV5-1 to TRBJ1-2; D perhaps matches TRBD1 (5 bases). V lost 4 bases to trimming and J lost 4 bases, with 14 bases between them. The CDR3 sequence is 14 residues long. Germline V lookup: CDR1 SGHRS, CDR2 YFSETQ. CDR3 sequence (DNA): TGCGCCAGCAGCCGGGGGGGGGAAGGCTATGGCTACACCTTC. Its translation: CASSRGGEGYGYTF.

There are a few counts of this clonotype. V and J are TRBV5-1 and TRBJ1-2; no firm D call. The V end lost 7 bases, the J end lost 3 bases, and 13 bases lay between the germline ends. The germline gives CDR1 SGHRS, CDR2 YFSETQ. There are 13 residues in the CDR3. This CDR3 is CASRATLDYGYTF. CDR3 sequence (DNA): TGCGCCAGCCGGGCCACCCTGGACTATGGCTACACCTTC. Full variable domain (missing parts from reference TRBV5-1 and TRBJ1-2): KAGVTQTPRYLIKTRGQQVTLSCSPISGHRSVSWYQQTPGQGLQFLFEYFSETQRNKGNFPGRFSGRQFSNSRSEMNVSTLELGDSALYLCASRATLDYGYTFGSGTRLTVV.

A word on this clonotype: A much larger clone differs by one base, so this may be a read error. The CDR3 here is CASSYSMGSDGDTF. CDR3 sequence (DNA): TGTGCCAGCAGTTACTCGATGGGGAGTGATGGCGACACCTTC. The chain carries TRBV6-5 and TRBJ1-2; D ambiguous. The CDR3 has 14 amino acids. CDR1 MNHEY and CDR2 SVGAGI come from the germline V gene.

This clonotype showed up many times. The genes are TRBV4-1 and TRBJ1-3; D call uncertain. The germline V gene encodes CDR1 MGHRA and CDR2 YSYEKL. This CDR3 is built from 15 residues. Between the trimmed V and J ends, which lost 2 bases and 7 bases, there was a span of 15 bases. This chain's CDR3 is CASSQSAPKSNTIYF. The DNA of the CDR3 is TGCGCCAGCAGCCAATCAGCTCCCAAGTCGAACACCATATATTTT.

This clonotype was seen ten or more times. This rearrangement joins TRBV10-3 to TRBJ2-7, with TRBD1 matching over 8 bases. After removal of 3 bases from V and 2 bases from J, the junction contained 3 bases not matched to a gene. The CDR3 runs to 14 residues. Germline values: CDR1 ENHRY, CDR2 SYGVKD. The CDR3 sequence is CAISESGGTYEQYF. The CDR3 DNA reads as TGTGCCATCAGTGAATCAGGGGGCACCTACGAGCAGTACTTC.

Many counts were recorded for this clonotype. The rearrangement joins TRBV20-1 to TRBJ2-7; D is perhaps TRBD1 (5 bases). Germline CDR1 DFQATT, CDR2 SNEGSKA (reference sequence). V was clipped by 0 bases and J by 0 bases, with 15 bases between them. The CDR3 is 16 residues long. The CDR3 bases are TGCAGTGCTAGAGATCTAATACAGGCTCTCTCCTACGAGCAGTACTTC. Protein: CSARDLIQALSYEQYF.

This clonotype appeared many times. The chain is built from TRBV4-1 and TRBJ2-3; D is tentatively TRBD1 or TRBD2 (5 bases each). Germline CDR1 MGHRA, CDR2 YSYEKL. V was shortened by 0 bases and J by 6 bases, with 25 bases between the two germline ends. This CDR3 has 19 residues. The CDR3, as DNA: TGCGCCAGCAGCCAAGATGCCACCCGGGGCAAGGGTGAGGCGGATACGCAGTATTTT. Protein sequence: CASSQDATRGKGEADTQYF.

This clonotype was counted ten times or more. This chain uses TRBV20-1 with TRBJ2-4; D may be TRBD1 or TRBD2 (6 bases each). Germline V gives CDR1 DFQATT, CDR2 SNEGSKA (reference sequence). This CDR3 comprises 13 residues. Trimming took 8 bases from V and 7 from J, leaving 18 bases between them. CDR3: CSPFSGAGNIQYF. The CDR3 DNA is TGCAGTCCTTTCTCGGGGGCAGGGAACATTCAGTACTTC.

This clonotype showed up many times. The chain is built from TRBV20-1 and TRBJ1-2; no firm D call. CDR1 is DFQATT and CDR2 is SNEGSKA in the germline V gene (reference sequence). The V end was cut by 0 bases, the J end by 0 bases, with 11 bases between. The CDR3 spans 15 residues. The CDR3 nucleotides read TGCAGTGCTAGAGATTTTGCGGGATCTAACTATGGCTACACCTTC. It encodes CSARDFAGSNYGYTF.

V is TRBV5-1 and J is TRBJ2-7, with 12 bases matching TRBD2. Unmatched junction bases numbered 12, after V lost 4 bases and J lost 10 bases. In germline, CDR1 is SGHRS, CDR2 YFSETQ. This CDR3 region has 15 residues. The CDR3 protein is CASSMRSTSGGLQYF. The CDR3 DNA is TGCGCCAGCAGCATGCGATCGACTAGCGGGGGACTCCAGTACTTC.

Remarks on this clonotype: The junction differs from germline at one of its ends, possibly a read error. The V call is TRBV25-1, the J call TRBJ1-1; D unclear. This CDR3 is 13 amino acids long. CDR1 and CDR2 (germline): MGHDK, SYGVNS. CDR3 protein: CASSYRDITDAFF. In nucleotides, the CDR3 is TGTGCCAGCAGTTACCGAGATATAACTGATGCTTTCTTT.

The V and J genes are TRBV7-6 and TRBJ2-3; D perhaps matches TRBD2 (7 bases). The germline V and J ends were trimmed by 5 bases and 4 bases, with 10 bases remaining between them. Germline CDR1 SGHVS, CDR2 FNYEAQ. The CDR3 runs 13 residues. This chain's CDR3 is CASSRGGPDTQYF. DNA for the CDR3: TGTGCCAGCAGCAGGGGGGGCCCAGATACGCAGTATTTT.

The chain carries TRBV15 and TRBJ1-4; D is uncertain. Germline loops: CDR1 LNHNV, CDR2 YYDKDF (reference sequence). Deletions cut 0 bases from V and 11 bases from J, with 13 bases between. This CDR3 has 14 amino acids. The CDR3 loop is CATSRDISSSKLFF. DNA for the CDR3: TGTGCCACCAGCAGAGACATAAGCAGCTCTAAACTGTTTTTT.

This clonotype was counted many times. The chain employs TRBV7-9 and TRBJ1-2; 10 nucleotides align to TRBD1. Germline V gene lookup returns CDR1 SEHNR and CDR2 FQNEAQ (reference sequence). Trimming took 11 bases from V and 7 from J; bases not matched to a gene: 10. The CDR3 consists of 13 residues. The CDR3 DNA follows: TGTGCCTTCCGGACAGGGGGTAAAGGTGGCTACACCTTC. Its protein is CAFRTGGKGGYTF. The whole variable domain, filled in from reference TRBV7-9 and TRBJ1-2, reads DTGVSQNPRHKITKRGQNVTFRCDPISEHNRLYWYRQTLGQGPEFLTYFQNEAQLEKSRLLSDRFSAERPKGSFSTLEIQRTEQGDSAMYLCAFRTGGKGGYTFGSGTRLTVV.